A single sample gave rise to the 12 T cell receptor beta chains below, sequenced in a study. TCRdb called the 5' RACE reads again in MiXCR, with one record for every CDR3 protein. The sample records about 54,000 distinct CDR3 sequences, 17% being singletons. Sequencing was carried out using naive CD4+ T cells sorted from blood. Noted subset: naive CD4+ T cells, CD4+CD45RA+CD25-. The receptor set was obtained from a female donor with breast cancer.

This clonotype was counted only a few times. The V and J genes are TRBV5-1 and TRBJ1-2; no reliable D call. The V gene lost 0 bases and the J gene lost 4 bases, with 7 bases spanning the gap. CDR1 and CDR2 from the germline V gene are SGHRS and YFSETQ. The CDR3 runs to 13 residues. The CDR3 nucleotides are TGCGCCAGCAGCTTGGGGATAAGCTATGGCTACACCTTC. It specifies CASSLGISYGYTF.

This clonotype was counted at least ten times. The V call is TRBV5-1, the J call TRBJ2-1; TRBD2 matches 9 bases. Germline V CDR1 and CDR2: SGHRS, YFSETQ. The CDR3 is made up of 15 amino acids. J was trimmed by 9 bases and V by 1 base; bases with no gene match: 8. The CDR3 nucleotides read TGCGCCAGCAGCTTGCTCGCGGGAGGGCCGGTTGAGCAGTTCTTC. This codes for CASSLLAGGPVEQFF.

This clonotype was seen a handful of times. J is TRBJ2-5 and V is TRBV5-1, with D possibly TRBD2 on 5 matching bases. Germline V gene data show CDR1 as SGHRS and CDR2 as YFSETQ. CDR3 length: 14 residues. Between the trimmed V and J ends, which lost 4 bases and 2 bases, there was a span of 12 bases. The CDR3 nucleotides are TGCGCCAGCAGCCTCATGACGGGACAAGAGACCCAGTACTTC. This sequence encodes CASSLMTGQETQYF.

The V gene is TRBV5-1, the J gene TRBJ2-7; 11 nucleotides match TRBD2. CDR1 SGHRS and CDR2 YFSETQ come from the germline V gene. The CDR3 has 15 amino acids. V was clipped by 4 bases and J by 2 bases; unmatched bases: 5. The CDR3 DNA reads TGCGCCAGCAGCCCGGGACTAGCGGTCCCCTACGAGCAGTACTTC. This encodes CASSPGLAVPYEQYF.

This clonotype occurred a few times. V and J are TRBV5-1 and TRBJ1-1; D is unresolved. CDR1 is SGHRS and CDR2 is YFSETQ in the germline V gene. The V and J ends lost 2 bases and 1 base respectively, with 9 bases between them. CDR3 length equals 14 residues. The CDR3 protein is CASSLNSANTEAFF. DNA for the CDR3: TGCGCCAGCAGCTTAAACTCGGCGAACACTGAAGCTTTCTTT.

The gene calls are TRBV5-1 and TRBJ1-1; 10 nucleotides match TRBD1. With V trimmed by 5 bases and J by 3 bases, 7 bases remained unmatched. The CDR3 covers 15 residues. CDR1 and CDR2 (germline): SGHRS, YFSETQ. CDR3 sequence: CASSATGTGDTEAFF. The CDR3 coding sequence is TGCGCCAGCAGTGCAACCGGGACAGGGGACACTGAAGCTTTCTTT.

On this clonotype: A much more abundant neighbour one base away suggests this may be a read error. The chain is built from TRBV29-1 and TRBJ2-1, with D possibly matching TRBD2 (5 bases). This CDR3 has 11 amino acids. CDR1 and CDR2 (germline): SQVTM, ANQGSEA. The V end lost 7 bases, the J end lost 10 bases, and 14 bases lay between the germline ends. The CDR3, as DNA: TGCAGCGCGAACCTAGCAAAGGAGCAGTTCTTC. Protein sequence: CSANLAKEQFF.

The chain links TRBV5-1 to TRBJ2-5; 9 bases are shared with TRBD1. Germline V gene data show CDR1 as SGHRS and CDR2 as YFSETQ. The CDR3 totals 14 residues. V lost 4 bases to trimming and J lost 2 bases; unmatched junction nucleotides: 3. The CDR3 reads CASSEGTGQETQYF. CDR3 DNA sequence: TGCGCCAGCAGCGAAGGGACAGGGCAAGAGACCCAGTACTTC.

This clonotype came up a few times. The rearrangement joins TRBV27 to TRBJ2-3; D not resolved. Trimming shortened V by 3 bases and J by 0 bases, and 10 bases separated the two germline ends. This CDR3 has 15 residues. CDR1 and CDR2 (germline): MNHEY, SMNVEV (reference sequence). The chain's CDR3 is CASSFEDGSTDTQYF. CDR3 in DNA: TGTGCCAGCAGTTTTGAGGACGGAAGCACAGATACGCAGTATTTT.

This rearrangement joins TRBV5-1 to TRBJ2-1, with 14 bases matching TRBD2. The CDR3 totals 16 residues. Germline V gene sequence: CDR1 SGHRS, CDR2 YFSETQ. V gave up 4 bases and J gave up 2 bases; unmatched junction bases: 2. The CDR3 DNA reads as TGCGCCAGCAGCCCGGGACTAGCGGGGGCCTACAATGAGCAGTTCTTC. It is translated as CASSPGLAGAYNEQFF.

This clonotype was seen a handful of times. This sequence joins TRBV12-3 or TRBV12-4 and TRBJ1-1; D ambiguous. Deletions cut 2 bases from V and 0 bases from J, with 7 bases between. The CDR3 has 14 amino acids. The CDR3 sequence: CASSLRNMNTEAFF. The CDR3 coding sequence is TGTGCCAGCAGTTTAAGAAATATGAACACTGAAGCTTTCTTT.

In this sample, this clonotype turned up once. The junction and the germline gene differ at one end; a read error may be behind it. This chain connects TRBV20-1 to TRBJ2-7, with D possibly matching TRBD1 (6 bases). Germline V gives CDR1 DFQATT, CDR2 SNEGSKA (reference sequence). There are 15 residues in the CDR3. The CDR3 reads CSARRPDSFSCEQYF. In nucleotides, the CDR3 is TGCAGTGCTAGACGCCCGGACAGCTTCTCCTGCGAGCAGTACTTC.